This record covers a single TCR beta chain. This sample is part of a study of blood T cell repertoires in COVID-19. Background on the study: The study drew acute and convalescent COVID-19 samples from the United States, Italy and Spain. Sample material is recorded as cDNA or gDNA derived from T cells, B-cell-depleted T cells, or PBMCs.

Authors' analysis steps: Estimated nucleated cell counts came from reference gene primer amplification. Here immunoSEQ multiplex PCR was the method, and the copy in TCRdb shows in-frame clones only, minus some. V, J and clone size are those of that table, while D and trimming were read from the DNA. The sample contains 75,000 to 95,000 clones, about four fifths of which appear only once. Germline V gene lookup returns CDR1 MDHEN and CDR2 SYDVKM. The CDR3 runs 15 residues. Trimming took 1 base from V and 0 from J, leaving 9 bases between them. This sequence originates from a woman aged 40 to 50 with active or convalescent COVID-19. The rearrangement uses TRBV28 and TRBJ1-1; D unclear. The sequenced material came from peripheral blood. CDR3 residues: CASSLLGSMNTEAFF. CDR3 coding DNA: TGTGCCAGCAGTTTATTGGGCAGCATGAACACTGAAGCTTTCTTT.